These 6 T cell receptor beta chains were sequenced from one sample in a study of T cells in Graves' hyperthyroidism and ophthalmopathy. From RNA transcripts, TCR beta CDR3 regions were amplified. Researchers ran a first-round RT-PCR on the TCR CDR3 using the HTBI primer set. TCRdb called the multiplex PCR reads again in MiXCR, with one record for every CDR3 protein. The sample has approximately 200,000 distinct CDR3 sequences, 18% seen once. The sequencing sample was made of blood. Receptors were obtained from a man aged 40-55 years with Graves' hyperthyroidism.

This clonotype was recorded at least ten times. The chain combines TRBV12-3 or TRBV12-4 with TRBJ2-5; 8 bases align to TRBD1. The CDR3 consists of 13 residues. The junction had 4 bases not matched to a gene; V was cut back by 5 bases and J by 5 bases. CDR3 residues: CASSPRTGETQYF. CDR3 sequence (DNA): TGTGCCAGCAGTCCTCGGACAGGGGAGACCCAGTACTTC.

The J gene is TRBJ1-4, the V gene TRBV7-9, with D possibly being TRBD1 (5 bases). In germline, CDR1 is SEHNR, CDR2 FQNEAQ (reference sequence). The CDR3 spans 14 residues. The V end lost 5 bases, the J end lost 5 bases, and 12 bases lay between the germline ends. For the CDR3, the DNA is TGTGCCAGCAGCCAACAGGCGGCGAATGAAAAACTGTTTTTT. Translation: CASSQQAANEKLFF.

This clonotype occurred many times. This chain connects TRBV5-1 to TRBJ2-3; no definite D call. The CDR3 contains 12 residues. V was shortened by 0 bases and J by 4 bases, with 3 bases between the two germline ends. Per the germline V gene, CDR1 is SGHRS and CDR2 is YFSETQ. Written as DNA, the CDR3 is TGCGCCAGCAGCTTGGTAGCAGATACGCAGTATTTT. This gives the protein CASSLVADTQYF. The full variable domain, rest sourced from reference TRBV5-1 and TRBJ2-3, is KAGVTQTPRYLIKTRGQQVTLSCSPISGHRSVSWYQQTPGQGLQFLFEYFSETQRNKGNFPGRFSGRQFSNSRSEMNVSTLELGDSALYLCASSLVADTQYFGPGTRLTVL.

This clonotype was found many times. The J gene is TRBJ2-3, the V gene TRBV20-1; D is possibly TRBD2 (6 bases). CDR3 length: 16 amino acids. CDR1 is DFQATT, CDR2 SNEGSKA, per germline (reference sequence). Trimming removed 6 bases from V and 1 base from J, with 20 bases in between. DNA for the CDR3: TGCAGTGCGACCGGGCCCCAGGGAGGCGGCACAGATACGCAGTATTTT. Its translation is CSATGPQGGGTDTQYF.

This rearrangement joins TRBV5-1 to TRBJ1-2; 9 positions match TRBD1. Trimming at V came to 1 base and at J to 6 bases, leaving 1 base not matched to a gene. Germline CDR1 SGHRS, CDR2 YFSETQ. The CDR3 spans 13 residues. The CDR3 DNA follows: TGCGCCAGCAGCTTGCGGACAGGGGATGGCTACACCTTC. Protein: CASSLRTGDGYTF. Filled out from reference TRBV5-1 and TRBJ1-2, the complete variable domain reads KAGVTQTPRYLIKTRGQQVTLSCSPISGHRSVSWYQQTPGQGLQFLFEYFSETQRNKGNFPGRFSGRQFSNSRSEMNVSTLELGDSALYLCASSLRTGDGYTFGSGTRLTVV.

This clonotype has a count of ten or more. The chain joins TRBV6-1 to TRBJ2-7, with 9 bases fitting TRBD2. Germline V gives CDR1 MNHNS, CDR2 SASEGT. V lost 5 bases and J lost 2; bases outside the gene matches: 7. This CDR3 has 15 residues. The chain's CDR3 is CASSSPGLATYEQYF. The DNA for the CDR3 is TGTGCCAGCAGTTCCCCCGGACTAGCGACCTACGAGCAGTACTTC.